Listed below are T cell receptor beta chains from one sample, sequenced in a study of response to subunit inactivated influenza vaccine. TCRdb recomputed calls from the RT-PCR reads with MiXCR, one row per CDR3 protein. The sample has more than 550,000 distinct CDR3 sequences, 10% to 12% seen once. This sample also appeared in a second study, on T cells expressing NK-cell markers.

This specimen was PBMCs from blood, taken on the day of vaccination. Receptor source: a middle-aged man who received an inactivated influenza vaccine. Both conserved end residues are part of each CDR3. D genes are given only for firm matches. Clone sizes are given selectively: once, few, many, or a class where the clone is expanded.

length,V,D,size,J,DNA,CDR3
13,TRBV7-2,TRBD1,few,TRBJ1-5,TGTGCCAGCAGCCAACAGGGGCGACAGCCCCAGCATTTT,CASSQQGRQPQHF
13,TRBV5-1,NA,NA,TRBJ1-2,TGCGCCAGCAGGAGGGCCTTCGTCTATGGCTACACCTTC,CASRRAFVYGYTF
14,TRBV7-9,NA,few,TRBJ2-7,TGTGCCAGCAGCTTGGGGGGCGCCTACTACGAGCAGTACTTC,CASSLGGAYYEQYF
17,TRBV6-5,NA,few,TRBJ2-1,TGTGCCAGCAGTTATTTGGTCCTGCCCGGGTCCCACAATGAGCAGTTCTTC,CASSYLVLPGSHNEQFF
13,TRBV4-1,TRBD1,NA,TRBJ1-4,TGCGCCAGCAGCCAAATCCAGGGGGGAAAACTGTTTTTT,CASSQIQGGKLFF
17,TRBV20-1,TRBD2,few,TRBJ2-4,TGCAGTGCTAGCGGACTAGCGGGTACCTTAGCCAAAAACATTCAGTACTTC,CSASGLAGTLAKNIQYF
17,TRBV11-2,TRBD2,few,TRBJ2-7,TGTGCCAGCAGCTTAGGAAGTAGCGGGGGACCCTCCTACGAGCAGTACTTC,CASSLGSSGGPSYEQYF
14,TRBV12-3/TRBV12-4,NA,many,TRBJ2-2,TGTGCCAGCAGTTTACAGACGAACACCGGGGAGCTGTTTTTT,CASSLQTNTGELFF
14,TRBV3-1,NA,NA,TRBJ2-5,TGTGCCAGCAGCCAAGATGGCGGCCGCCGAGGCCAGTACTTC,CASSQDGGRRGQYF
15,TRBV5-6,NA,many,TRBJ2-2,TGTGCCAGCAGCTTCGTTAGCGAGAACACCGGGGAGCTGTTTTTT,CASSFVSENTGELFF
15,TRBV4-3,TRBD1,few,TRBJ1-4,TGCGCCAGCAGCCAAGAGGGACAGCCTAATGAAAAACTGTTTTTT,CASSQEGQPNEKLFF
14,TRBV5-1,NA,few,TRBJ2-1,TGCGCCAGCAGCTTGGCCGAACCGACCGGACGGCAGTTCTTC,CASSLAEPTGRQFF
15,TRBV15,NA,many,TRBJ2-1,TGTGCCACCAGCAGAGGTGGGAGCTCCTACAATGAGCAGTTCTTC,CATSRGGSSYNEQFF
14,TRBV27,NA,few,TRBJ2-2,TGTGCCAGCAGTCCCTACCGGAGCACCGGGGAGCTGTTTTTT,CASSPYRSTGELFF
15,TRBV3-1,NA,NA,TRBJ2-5,TGTGCCAGCAGCCCCCTTTTAGGAAACCAAGAGACCCAGTACTTC,CASSPLLGNQETQYF
15,TRBV4-3,NA,many,TRBJ2-7,TGCGCCAGCAGCCAAGTTCGTGGTAGCTCCTACGAGCAGTACTTC,CASSQVRGSSYEQYF
14,TRBV4-2,NA,few,TRBJ1-2,TGTGCCAGCAGCCTCGGACGGGCTAGGGATGGCTACACCTTC,CASSLGRARDGYTF
17,TRBV5-1,TRBD1,few,TRBJ2-5,TGCGCCAGCAGCTTACGGACAGGGTATACGAGCCAAGAGACCCAGTACTTC,CASSLRTGYTSQETQYF
14,TRBV6-5,NA,few,TRBJ1-2,TGTGCCAGCAGTTACTCGGCCGGGGACTATGGCTACACCTTC,CASSYSAGDYGYTF
15,TRBV7-8,NA,many,TRBJ2-3,TGTGCCAGCAGCCCAATCGGGACTTATACAGATACGCAGTATTTT,CASSPIGTYTDTQYF
14,TRBV12-3/TRBV12-4,NA,few,TRBJ2-3,TGTGCCAGCAGCCTACCCTCAAAAGTAGATACGCAGTATTTT,CASSLPSKVDTQYF
16,TRBV9,TRBD2,few,TRBJ2-3,TGTGCCAGCAGTGGGACTAGCGGGTCCCTGGGAGATACGCAGTATTTT,CASSGTSGSLGDTQYF
14,TRBV6-5,NA,few,TRBJ2-1,TGTGCCAGCAGTTACTCTCAAGTCTACAATGAGCAGTTCTTC,CASSYSQVYNEQFF
16,TRBV6-5,NA,NA,TRBJ2-7,TGTGCCAGCAGTTACTCGAATCCGGGTGTCTCCTACGAGCAGTACTTC,CASSYSNPGVSYEQYF
15,TRBV30,TRBD2,few,TRBJ2-3,TGTGCCTGGAGGTCGGGACTAGCGAACACAGATACGCAGTATTTT,CAWRSGLANTDTQYF
15,TRBV4-1,NA,few,TRBJ1-4,TGCGCCAGCAGCCAAGATCTGGATGAGGCGGGGAAACTGTTTTTT,CASSQDLDEAGKLFF
18,TRBV4-1,TRBD2,many,TRBJ2-2,TGCGCCAGCAGCCAGGGACTAGCGGTCCACGCGAACACCGGGGAGCTGTTTTTT,CASSQGLAVHANTGELFF
13,TRBV12-3/TRBV12-4,TRBD1,many,TRBJ1-2,TGTGCCAGCAGTCCCCGGACAGGGTCTGGCTACACCTTC,CASSPRTGSGYTF
16,TRBV9,NA,NA,TRBJ2-3,TGTGCCAGCAGCGTAGCCCCGACCCTCAGCACAGATACGCAGTATTTT,CASSVAPTLSTDTQYF
14,TRBV20-1,NA,NA,TRBJ2-1,TGCAGTGCCGTTAGCGTGAGCTCCTACAATGAGCAGTTCTTC,CSAVSVSSYNEQFF
14,TRBV6-5,NA,NA,TRBJ2-5,TGTGCCAGCAGTTCCCCGCAGGGTGGGGAGACCCAGTACTTC,CASSSPQGGETQYF
16,TRBV10-3,TRBD1,NA,TRBJ2-6,TGTGCCGCCACAGGGGGCGCCATCTCTGGGGCCAACGTCCTGACTTTC,CAATGGAISGANVLTF
13,TRBV27,NA,many,TRBJ1-6,TGTGCCAGACCTTTGATGGCCGGTTCACCCCTCCACTTT,CARPLMAGSPLHF
14,TRBV12-3/TRBV12-4,NA,many,TRBJ2-2,TGTGCCAGCGGGGACGGGGTTGGATACCGGGAGCTGTTTTTT,CASGDGVGYRELFF
13,TRBV5-1,NA,NA,TRBJ2-5,TGCGCCAGCAGCTTTCGGGTCATGGAGACCCAGTACTTC,CASSFRVMETQYF
13,TRBV7-2,TRBD1,NA,TRBJ1-2,TGTGCCAGTTCCCGGGACAGGCTCTATGGCTACACCTTC,CASSRDRLYGYTF
15,TRBV4-1,TRBD2,few,TRBJ2-1,TGCGCCAGCAGCCGTAGCGGGAGCAACTACAATGAGCAGTTCTTC,CASSRSGSNYNEQFF
14,TRBV11-2,NA,NA,TRBJ2-2,TGTGCCAGCAGCTTAATAGTTGGTCCCGGGGAGCTGTTTTTT,CASSLIVGPGELFF
12,TRBV7-2,NA,NA,TRBJ2-5,TGTGCCAGCACTCCGATGACGCAGACCCAGTACTTC,CASTPMTQTQYF
13,TRBV12-3/TRBV12-4,NA,few,TRBJ2-3,TGTGCCAGCAGTCGCCGACAGACAGATACGCAGTATTTT,CASSRRQTDTQYF
15,TRBV27,TRBD1,NA,TRBJ1-2,TGTGCCAGCAGTCTCTACGGGACAGGGGGCAATGGCTACACCTTC,CASSLYGTGGNGYTF
13,TRBV15,NA,NA,TRBJ2-7,TGTGCCACCAGCAGGCAAGGGGGCTACGAGCAGTACTTC,CATSRQGGYEQYF
15,TRBV6-5,NA,few,TRBJ2-5,TGTGCCAGCAGTTACTCGTTGACCGGGAGAGAGACCCAGTACTTC,CASSYSLTGRETQYF
17,TRBV24-1,TRBD1,NA,TRBJ2-3,TGTGCCACCAGTGATAGCCGGACAGGGGGCTGGGAAGATACGCAGTATTTT,CATSDSRTGGWEDTQYF
13,TRBV15,NA,many,TRBJ1-5,TGTGCCACCAGTTCCCAGGGGAATCAGCCCCAGCATTTT,CATSSQGNQPQHF
13,TRBV6-4,TRBD2,few,TRBJ2-3,TGTGCCAGCAGTCCAAGCGGGACTAAGACGCAGTATTTT,CASSPSGTKTQYF
15,TRBV7-8,NA,NA,TRBJ1-1,TGTGCCAGCAGCCCAAAACCCCAGAGAAACACTGAAGCTTTCTTT,CASSPKPQRNTEAFF
12,TRBV20-1,NA,NA,TRBJ2-2,TGCAGTGCCAGAATCCCTTTCGGGGAGCTGTTTTTT,CSARIPFGELFF
16,TRBV9,TRBD1,NA,TRBJ2-1,TGTGCCAGCAGCCCCACCGGGACAGGGAGGCCAAATGAGCAGTTCTTC,CASSPTGTGRPNEQFF
14,TRBV6-5,NA,many,TRBJ1-5,TGTGCCAGCAGTTACGGGCAGGGTAATCAGCCCCAGCATTTT,CASSYGQGNQPQHF
18,TRBV6-2/TRBV6-3,TRBD1,few,TRBJ1-5,TGTGCCAGCAGACACCATTCGGGACAGGGCTATAGCAATCAGCCCCAGCATTTT,CASRHHSGQGYSNQPQHF
14,TRBV7-2,TRBD2,NA,TRBJ2-5,TGTGCCAGCATCCTAGCGGGGTCAAGGGAGACCCAGTACTTC,CASILAGSRETQYF
17,TRBV28,TRBD1,NA,TRBJ2-2,TGTGCCAGCAGTTTGGTCAGGGGGCTGACGAACACCGGGGAGCTGTTTTTT,CASSLVRGLTNTGELFF
11,TRBV20-1,NA,few,TRBJ2-7,TGCAGTGCTAGAGGTGCCTCCGAGCAGTACTTC,CSARGASEQYF
17,TRBV7-2,NA,few,TRBJ2-5,TGTGCCAGCAGCTTAGTATTTCTGCGAGGAAAAGGATCTACCCAGTACTTC,CASSLVFLRGKGSTQYF
15,TRBV6-1,NA,many,TRBJ2-1,TGTGCCAGCAGCCCCCTACAGGCAGCCTACAATGAGCAGTTCTTC,CASSPLQAAYNEQFF
20,TRBV14,TRBD2,few,TRBJ2-2,TGTGCCAGCAGCCAAGGTTTCGGACTAGCGGGAGGAAGGGCCACCGGGGAGCTGTTTTTT,CASSQGFGLAGGRATGELFF
16,TRBV7-9,TRBD1,few,TRBJ2-3,TGTGCCAGCAGCTTAGTACAGGGGCGTTACACAGATACGCAGTATTTT,CASSLVQGRYTDTQYF
15,TRBV7-9,TRBD2,NA,TRBJ2-1,TGTGCCAGCAGCCCCTTTAGCGGGAGCTACAATGAGCAGTTCTTC,CASSPFSGSYNEQFF
16,TRBV19,NA,few,TRBJ2-1,TGTGCCAGTAGTATAGAGGGGGCCCACTACTTCAATGAGCAGTTCTTC,CASSIEGAHYFNEQFF